These 5 T cell receptor beta chains came from one sample sequenced in a study of blood T cell repertoires in COVID-19. Libraries were prepared by immunoSEQ multiplex PCR; TCRdb keeps only in-frame clonotypes and omits some of them. The table shows approximately 90,000 clones, with 75% to 90% occurring only once. Sequencing was carried out using peripheral blood. Every receptor here comes from a woman older than 75 with acute or convalescent COVID-19.

V is TRBV5-1 and J is TRBJ1-2; 9 positions agree with TRBD1. The V and J ends lost 4 bases and 6 bases, in that order; junction bases with no gene match: 4. This CDR3 is built from 13 residues. Germline CDR1 reads SGHRS; CDR2 reads YFSETQ. CDR3 nucleotide sequence: TGCGCCAGCAGCCAGGGACAGGGCGATGGCTACACCTTC. It translates to CASSQGQGDGYTF.

In this sample, this clone turned up a few times. The chain links TRBV5-1 to TRBJ2-7; 7 nucleotides align to TRBD1. Looked up from germline, CDR1 is SGHRS and CDR2 is YFSETQ. This CDR3 has 14 residues. V shed 1 base and J 5 bases; nucleotides not matched to a gene: 6. The CDR3 is CASSLRQGLNEQYF. The CDR3 DNA follows: TGCGCCAGCAGCTTGAGACAGGGATTAAACGAGCAGTACTTC.

The chain carries TRBV6-6 and TRBJ2-2; 9 bases match TRBD1. CDR3 length equals 16 residues. V dropped 5 bases and J dropped 1; count of bases not matched to a gene: 5. Germline V gene sequence: CDR1 MNHNY, CDR2 SVGAGI (reference sequence). Written as DNA, the CDR3 is TGTGCCAGCAGTCCCCCGGGACAGGGGAACACCGGGGAGCTGTTTTTT. This codes for CASSPPGQGNTGELFF.

The V gene is TRBV2, the J gene TRBJ2-1; 9 bases agree with TRBD2. J lost 3 bases, V lost 7 bases, and 7 bases had no gene match. The CDR3 spans 15 residues. Germline CDR1 and CDR2: SNHLY and FYNNEI. CDR3 bases: TGTGCCAGCATCGACAGCGGGGGGAACTACAATGAGCAGTTCTTC. This gives the protein CASIDSGGNYNEQFF.

This clone came up once. The chain recombines TRBV7-9 with TRBJ1-2, with D perhaps TRBD1 (5 bases). This CDR3 is 15 amino acids long. Trimming pared 2 bases from V and 6 bases from J, leaving 16 bases between. Germline CDR1 and CDR2: SEHNR and FQNEAQ (reference sequence). CDR3 nucleotides: TGTGCCAGCAGCTTATACAGTACAGGTCCGGATGGCTACACCTTC. Protein product: CASSLYSTGPDGYTF. Filled out from reference TRBV7-9 and TRBJ1-2, the complete variable domain reads DTGVSQNPRHKITKRGQNVTFRCDPISEHNRLYWYRQTLGQGPEFLTYFQNEAQLEKSRLLSDRFSAERPKGSFSTLEIQRTEQGDSAMYLCASSLYSTGPDGYTFGSGTRLTVV.